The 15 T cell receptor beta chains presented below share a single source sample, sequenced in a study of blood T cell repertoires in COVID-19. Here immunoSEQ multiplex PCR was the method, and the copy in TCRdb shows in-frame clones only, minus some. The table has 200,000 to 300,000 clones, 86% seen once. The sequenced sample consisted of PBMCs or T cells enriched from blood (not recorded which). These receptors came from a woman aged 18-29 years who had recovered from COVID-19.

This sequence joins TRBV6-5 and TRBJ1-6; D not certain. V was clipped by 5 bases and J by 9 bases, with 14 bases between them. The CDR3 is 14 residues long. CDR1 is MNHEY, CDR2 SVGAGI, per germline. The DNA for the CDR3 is TGTGCCAGCAGTCGGGGTTCGTTCGGTTCACCCCTCCACTTT. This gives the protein CASSRGSFGSPLHF.

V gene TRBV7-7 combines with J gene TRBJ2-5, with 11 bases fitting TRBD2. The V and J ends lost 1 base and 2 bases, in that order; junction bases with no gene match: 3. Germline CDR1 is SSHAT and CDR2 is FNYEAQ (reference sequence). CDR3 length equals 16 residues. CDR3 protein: CASSLVLAGGQETQYF. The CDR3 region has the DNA TGTGCCAGCAGCTTAGTCTTAGCGGGAGGGCAAGAGACCCAGTACTTC.

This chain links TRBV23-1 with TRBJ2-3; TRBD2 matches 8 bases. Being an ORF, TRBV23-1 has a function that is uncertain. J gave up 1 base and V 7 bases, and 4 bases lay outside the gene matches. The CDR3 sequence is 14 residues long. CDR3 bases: TGCGCCAGCACCCACGGGGGGGGCACAGATACGCAGTATTTT. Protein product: CASTHGGGTDTQYF.

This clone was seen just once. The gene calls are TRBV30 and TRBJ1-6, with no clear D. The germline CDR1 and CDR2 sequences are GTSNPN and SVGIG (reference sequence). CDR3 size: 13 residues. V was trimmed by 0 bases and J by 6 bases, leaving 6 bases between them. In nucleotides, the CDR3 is TGTGCCTGGAGTGTAGGACTTAATTCACCCCTCCACTTT. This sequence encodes CAWSVGLNSPLHF. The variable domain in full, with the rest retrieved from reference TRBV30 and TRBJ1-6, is SQTIHQWPATLVQPVGSPLSLECTVEGTSNPNLYWYRQAAGRGLQLLFYSVGIGQISSEVPQNLSASRPQDRQFILSSKKLLLSDSGFYLCAWSVGLNSPLHFGNGTRLTVT.

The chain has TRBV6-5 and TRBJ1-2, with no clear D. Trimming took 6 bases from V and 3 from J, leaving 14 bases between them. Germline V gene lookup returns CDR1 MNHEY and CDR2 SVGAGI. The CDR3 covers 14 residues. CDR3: CASSPTLYDYGYTF. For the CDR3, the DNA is TGTGCCAGCAGCCCGACTTTATATGACTATGGCTACACCTTC.

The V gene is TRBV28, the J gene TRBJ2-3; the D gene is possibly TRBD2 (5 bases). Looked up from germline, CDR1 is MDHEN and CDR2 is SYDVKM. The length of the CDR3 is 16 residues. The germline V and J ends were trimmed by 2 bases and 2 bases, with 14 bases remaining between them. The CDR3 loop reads CASSLISSGLTDTQYF. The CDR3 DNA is TGTGCCAGCAGTTTAATTTCGAGCGGACTCACAGATACGCAGTATTTT.

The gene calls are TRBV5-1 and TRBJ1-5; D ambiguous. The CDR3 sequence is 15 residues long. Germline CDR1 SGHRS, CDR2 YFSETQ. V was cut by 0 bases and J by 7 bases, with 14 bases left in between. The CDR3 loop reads CASSLGQAPGQPQHF. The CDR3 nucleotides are TGCGCCAGCAGCTTGGGGCAGGCCCCGGGACAGCCCCAGCATTTT.

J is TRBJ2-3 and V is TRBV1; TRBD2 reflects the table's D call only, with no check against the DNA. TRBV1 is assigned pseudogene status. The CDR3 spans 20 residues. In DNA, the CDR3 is TGCACCAGCAGCCAACCGAGGACTAGCGGGAGGGCCAAGGGCACAGATACGCAGTATTTT. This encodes CTSSQPRTSGRAKGTDTQYF.

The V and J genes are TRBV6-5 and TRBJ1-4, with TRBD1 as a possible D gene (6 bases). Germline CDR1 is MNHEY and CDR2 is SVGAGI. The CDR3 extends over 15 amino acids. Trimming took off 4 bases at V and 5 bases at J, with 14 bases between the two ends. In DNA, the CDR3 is TGTGCCAGCAGTTTAAGGGGGACGGAGAATGAAAAACTGTTTTTT. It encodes CASSLRGTENEKLFF.

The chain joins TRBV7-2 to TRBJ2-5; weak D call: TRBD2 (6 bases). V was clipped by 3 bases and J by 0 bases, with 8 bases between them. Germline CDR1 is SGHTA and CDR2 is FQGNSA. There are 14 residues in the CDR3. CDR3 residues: CASSLGGYQETQYF. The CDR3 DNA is TGTGCCAGCAGCTTGGGGGGATACCAAGAGACCCAGTACTTC.

The CDR3 reads CASSLIQNTEAFF. CDR3 in DNA: TGTGCCAGCAGCTTAATACAGAACACTGAAGCTTTCTTT. This chain uses TRBV5-4 with TRBJ1-1; D gene ambiguous. Looked up from germline, CDR1 is SGHNT and CDR2 is YYREEE (reference sequence). V was cut by 2 bases and J by 1 base, with 6 bases left in between. This CDR3 is 13 amino acids long.

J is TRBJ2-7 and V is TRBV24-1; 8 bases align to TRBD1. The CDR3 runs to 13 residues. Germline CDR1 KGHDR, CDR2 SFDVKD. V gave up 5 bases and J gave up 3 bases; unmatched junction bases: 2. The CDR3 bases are TGTGCCACCAGTGCCGGACAGGGCTACGAGCAGTACTTC. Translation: CATSAGQGYEQYF.

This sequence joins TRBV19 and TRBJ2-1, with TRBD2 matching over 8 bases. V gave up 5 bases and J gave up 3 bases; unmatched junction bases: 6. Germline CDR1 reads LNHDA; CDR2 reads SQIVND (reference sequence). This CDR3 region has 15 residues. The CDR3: CASSPNREGYNEQFF. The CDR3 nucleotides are TGTGCCAGTAGTCCAAACCGGGAGGGCTACAATGAGCAGTTCTTC. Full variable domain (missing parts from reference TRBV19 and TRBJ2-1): DGGITQSPKYLFRKEGQNVTLSCEQNLNHDAMYWYRQDPGQGLRLIYYSQIVNDFQKGDIAEGYSVSREKKESFPLTVTSAQKNPTAFYLCASSPNREGYNEQFFGPGTRLTVL.

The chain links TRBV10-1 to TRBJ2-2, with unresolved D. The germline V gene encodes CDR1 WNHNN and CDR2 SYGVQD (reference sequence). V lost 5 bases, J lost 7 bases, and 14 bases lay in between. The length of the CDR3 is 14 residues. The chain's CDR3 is CASSFAAGSGELFF. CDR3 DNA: TGCGCCAGCAGTTTTGCGGCCGGCAGCGGGGAGCTGTTTTTT.

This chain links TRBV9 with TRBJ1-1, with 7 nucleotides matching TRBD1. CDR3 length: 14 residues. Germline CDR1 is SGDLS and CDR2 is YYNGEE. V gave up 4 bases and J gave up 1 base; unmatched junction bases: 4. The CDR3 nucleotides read TGTGCCAGCAGCTCGGGACAGCCGAACACTGAAGCTTTCTTT. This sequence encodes CASSSGQPNTEAFF.